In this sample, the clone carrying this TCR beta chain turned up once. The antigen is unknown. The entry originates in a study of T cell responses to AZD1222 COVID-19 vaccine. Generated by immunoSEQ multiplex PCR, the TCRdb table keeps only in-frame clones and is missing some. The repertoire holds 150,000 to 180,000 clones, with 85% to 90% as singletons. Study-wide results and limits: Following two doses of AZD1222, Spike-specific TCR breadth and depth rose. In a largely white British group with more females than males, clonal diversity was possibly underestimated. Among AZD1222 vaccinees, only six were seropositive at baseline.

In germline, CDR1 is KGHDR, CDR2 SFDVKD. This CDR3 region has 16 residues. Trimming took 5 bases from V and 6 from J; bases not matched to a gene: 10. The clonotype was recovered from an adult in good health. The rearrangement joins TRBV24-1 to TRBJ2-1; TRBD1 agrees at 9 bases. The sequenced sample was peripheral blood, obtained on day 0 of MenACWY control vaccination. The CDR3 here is CATSALRDRDSNEQFF. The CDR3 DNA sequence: TGTGCCACCAGTGCCCTCCGGGACAGGGATTCCAATGAGCAGTTCTTC.